The clone carrying this T cell receptor (beta chain) was seen only a few times. Its antigen is unknown. These data belong to a study of T-cell reconstitution after alpha-beta-depleted transplantation in children. Broader study findings: Some patients' high day-60 TCRbeta diversity was attributed to recipient cells surviving conditioning.

A TCRbeta library incorporating unique molecular identifiers was prepared. TCRdb re-called the PCR reads with MiXCR, one entry per CDR3 protein. Here the sample spans some 100,000 distinct CDR3 sequences, 15% being singletons. The receptor's source is a male patient aged 2 to 9 who had a stem cell transplant for acute lymphoblastic leukemia, so the T cells may come from the graft donor. Sample: PBMCs, mostly from graft donor cells, taken 180 days after TCRalphabeta/CD19-depleted stem cell transplant.

The CDR3 DNA reads TGTGCCAGCAGTTACTCGAAGCACTCGTCCACCTACGAGCAGTACTTC. As protein: CASSYSKHSSTYEQYF. The chain carries TRBV6-2 or TRBV6-3 and TRBJ2-7, with D hard to call. Trimming cost V 0 bases and J 2 bases, with 14 bases left between them. This CDR3 spans 16 amino acids. Per the germline V gene, CDR1 is MNHEY and CDR2 is SVGEGT.